This paragraph reports one T cell receptor beta chain. The same CDR3 is also encoded by other DNA sequences in this sample. The source of the sample is a study of blood T cell repertoires in COVID-19. Trimming cost V 3 bases and J 5 bases, with 7 bases left between them. The CDR3 has 12 amino acids. Clones were read by immunoSEQ multiplex PCR, and TCRdb kept only the in-frame ones, dropping some. The data show approximately 300,000 clones, more than 75% seen once. The receptor's source is a woman in her 50s with acute or convalescent COVID-19. V and J are TRBV12-3 or TRBV12-4 and TRBJ2-5; D not resolved. The sample consisted of peripheral blood. DNA of the CDR3: TGTGCCAGCAGTTTCGCGAGGGAGACCCAGTACTTC. This encodes CASSFARETQYF.